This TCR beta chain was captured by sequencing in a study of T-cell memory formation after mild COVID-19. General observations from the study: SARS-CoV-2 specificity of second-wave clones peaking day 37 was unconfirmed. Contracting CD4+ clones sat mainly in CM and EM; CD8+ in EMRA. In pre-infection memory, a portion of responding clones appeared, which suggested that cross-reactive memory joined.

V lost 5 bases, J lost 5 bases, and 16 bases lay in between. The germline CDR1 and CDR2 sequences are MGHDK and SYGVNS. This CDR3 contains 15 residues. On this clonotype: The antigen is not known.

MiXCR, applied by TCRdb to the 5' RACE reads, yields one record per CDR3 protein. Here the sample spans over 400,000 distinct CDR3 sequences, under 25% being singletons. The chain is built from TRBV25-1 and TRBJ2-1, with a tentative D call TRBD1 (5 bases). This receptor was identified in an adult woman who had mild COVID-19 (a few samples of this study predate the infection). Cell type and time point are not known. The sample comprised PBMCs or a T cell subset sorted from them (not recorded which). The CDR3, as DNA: TGTGCCAGCAGTTCCAGGCAGGGCCGCGACAATGAGCAGTTCTTC. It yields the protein CASSSRQGRDNEQFF.